This is a list of T cell receptor beta chains from one sample in a study of PD-L1 blockade in urothelial cancer. TCRdb's copy holds only in-frame clones and misses some; the assay was immunoSEQ multiplex PCR. The sample shows roughly 120,000 clones, less than 95% of them seen only once. The source was PBMCs, collected around atezolizumab (anti-PD-L1) treatment. The receptor source for this set is a man aged 55 to 69 with urothelial cancer. CDR3s include the opening cysteine and the closing phenylalanine or tryptophan. The D gene is left open where the match is weak. Where a row states a size, it is once, few, many or the class of an expanded clone; other rows omit it.

TRBJ1-3 | . | once | TRBV30 | TGTGCCTGGAAGTCTCGGGGAAACACCATATATTTT | CAWKSRGNTIYF
TRBJ2-5 | TRBD1 | once | TRBV10-3 | TGTGCCATCAGGAGGGACAGGGGTGATAGAGAGACCCAGTACTTC | CAIRRDRGDRETQYF
TRBJ2-2 | TRBD2 | . | TRBV7-8 | TGTGCCAGCAGAAGCCGTCTAGCGGGAGTGATCGGGGAGCTGTTTTTT | CASRSRLAGVIGELFF
TRBJ2-7 | . | . | TRBV7-8 | TGTGCCAGCAGCTTCGGAGGAGCCTACGAGCAGTACTTC | CASSFGGAYEQYF
TRBJ2-6 | . | . | TRBV11-1 | TGTGCCAGCAGCTTAGTGCGGGGCCTCCTCTCTGGGGCCAACGTCCTGACTTTC | CASSLVRGLLSGANVLTF
TRBJ2-1 | TRBD2 | . | TRBV2 | TGTGCCAGCAGTGAAGCGCTTCAAAGCGGGAGGACCTACAATGAGCAGTTCTTC | CASSEALQSGRTYNEQFF
TRBJ1-5 | . | . | TRBV6-5 | TGTGCCAGCAGTTACAACGATCGGACAGTTATTTTGCATTTT | CASSYNDRTVILHF
TRBJ2-7 | TRBD1 | . | TRBV4-1 | TGCGCCAGCAGAATGGGGACAGCCGTTACCTACGAGCAGTACTTC | CASRMGTAVTYEQYF
TRBJ2-1 | TRBD1 | once | TRBV10-1 | TGCGCCAGCAGTGACGGGACAGGCAACAATGAGCAGTTCTTC | CASSDGTGNNEQFF
TRBJ1-1 | . | . | TRBV30 | TGTGCCTGGAGTGTAACGGGGGGGACTGAAGCTTTCTTT | CAWSVTGGTEAFF
TRBJ1-2 | . | . | TRBV7-9 | TGTGCCAGCAGCATCGAGTTCTATGGCTACACCTTC | CASSIEFYGYTF
TRBJ2-2 | . | . | TRBV6-1 | TGTGCCAGCAGAACAGGAGGGACCGGGGAGCTGTTTTTT | CASRTGGTGELFF
TRBJ2-7 | TRBD1 | . | TRBV7-8 | TGTGCCAGCAGCTTAGGGACAGGTTCTGCTTTGGGCGAGCAGTACTTC | CASSLGTGSALGEQYF
TRBJ2-5 | TRBD2 | . | TRBV4-3 | TGCGCCAGCAGCCCTTCGCACAGCGGGGGGGGTGTTTACCAAGAGACCCAGTACTTC | CASSPSHSGGGVYQETQYF
TRBJ2-7 | . | . | TRBV21-1 | TGTGCCAGCAGCTCTGGACAGGGAACCTACGAGCAGTACTTC | CASSSGQGTYEQYF
TRBJ2-5 | TRBD1 | . | TRBV29-1 | TGCAGCGCTAACCGGGACAGGGGTTTGGAGACCCAGTACTTC | CSANRDRGLETQYF
TRBJ2-7 | . | . | TRBV5-1 | TGCGCCAGTAGAGCCGCCGGAGCCTACGAGCAGTACTTC | CASRAAGAYEQYF
TRBJ1-2 | TRBD1 | . | TRBV30 | TGTGCCTGGAGAAACAGGGGGCATGCCTATGGCTACACCTTC | CAWRNRGHAYGYTF
TRBJ1-2 | TRBD1 | few | TRBV2 | TGTGCCAGCAGTTCGGAGACAGGGCCCTATGGCTACACCTTC | CASSSETGPYGYTF
TRBJ2-6 | TRBD1 | few | TRBV30 | TGTGCCAGACAGGGGTCTGGGGCCAACGTCCTGACTTTC | CARQGSGANVLTF
TRBJ2-5 | . | . | TRBV6-6 | TGTGCCAGCAGGAGCGTAGCGGACCAAGAGACCCAGTACTTC | CASRSVADQETQYF
TRBJ2-6 | . | . | TRBV6-5 | TGTGCCAGGCAGACTAGCTCTGGGGCCAACGTCCTGACTTTC | CARQTSSGANVLTF
TRBJ2-1 | TRBD1 | . | TRBV29-1 | TGCAGCGTTGAGGGACAGGGGGTACGGTTCTTC | CSVEGQGVRFF
TRBJ1-4 | . | . | TRBV7-9 | TGTGCCAGCAGGCCCGGCCGGGGTGAAAAACTGTTTTTT | CASRPGRGEKLFF